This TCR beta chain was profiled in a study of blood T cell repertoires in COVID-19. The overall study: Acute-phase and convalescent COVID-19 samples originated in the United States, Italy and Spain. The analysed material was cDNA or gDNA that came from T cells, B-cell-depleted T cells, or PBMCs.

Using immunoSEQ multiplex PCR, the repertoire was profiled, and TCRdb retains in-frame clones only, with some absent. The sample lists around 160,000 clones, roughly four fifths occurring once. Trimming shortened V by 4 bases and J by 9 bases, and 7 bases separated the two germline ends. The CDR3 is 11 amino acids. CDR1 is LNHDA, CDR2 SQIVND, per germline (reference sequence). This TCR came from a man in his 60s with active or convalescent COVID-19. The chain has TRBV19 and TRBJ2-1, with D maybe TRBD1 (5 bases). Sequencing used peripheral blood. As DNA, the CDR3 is TGTGCCAGTAGTAGGGGCGGTGAGCAGTTCTTC. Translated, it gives CASSRGGEQFF.